These 14 T cell receptor beta chains came from one sample sequenced in a study of T cells in Graves' hyperthyroidism and ophthalmopathy. The investigators amplified TCR beta CDR3 regions from RNA transcripts. HTBI primers were used for first-round RT-PCR of the TCR CDR3. A single record per CDR3 protein comes from TCRdb applying MiXCR to the multiplex PCR reads. The sample shows 300,000 to 450,000 distinct CDR3 sequences, approximately 12% of them seen only once. The source material was blood. The receptors were sampled from a man between 25 and 39 years old with Graves' hyperthyroidism that later progressed to Graves' ophthalmopathy.

This clonotype was counted only a few times. It may be a read error: a sequence one base away is much more abundant. This chain links TRBV11-2 with TRBJ2-1; TRBD2 matches 15 bases. Germline CDR1 reads SGHAT; CDR2 reads FQNNGV. This CDR3 spans 16 amino acids. Trimming cost V 7 bases and J 10 bases; bases outside gene matches: 11. The CDR3 coding sequence is TGTGCCAGCACCTCACGGACTAGCGGGGGGGCAGGGGAGCAGTTCTTC. The encoded protein is CASTSRTSGGAGEQFF.

There are many counts of this clonotype. The chain couples TRBV2 to TRBJ1-4; weak D call: TRBD1 (5 bases). The CDR3 extends over 14 amino acids. The V gene lost 7 bases and the J gene lost 8 bases, with 17 bases spanning the gap. Germline V gives CDR1 SNHLY, CDR2 FYNNEI. CDR3 sequence reads: CASISWGGGEKLFF. The CDR3 bases are TGTGCCAGCATCAGCTGGGGCGGGGGGGAAAAACTGTTTTTT.

This clonotype was picked up many times. The chain recombines TRBV7-8 with TRBJ1-2; maybe TRBD1 (5 bases). The CDR3 consists of 15 residues. Germline lookup yields CDR1 SGHVS and CDR2 FQNEAQ. Between the trimmed V and J ends, which lost 5 bases and 3 bases, there was a span of 16 bases. In nucleotides, the CDR3 is TGTGCCAGCAGCCCCTTTTGGGGCGCGGACTATGGCTACACCTTC. Its translation: CASSPFWGADYGYTF.

This clonotype was picked up many times. The rearrangement joins TRBV11-2 to TRBJ2-3; possible D gene TRBD1, 6 bases. The ends were cut back, 5 bases at V and 5 bases at J, with 14 bases in the middle. Germline V gene sequence: CDR1 SGHAT, CDR2 FQNNGV. The CDR3 length is 14 residues. DNA for the CDR3: TGTGCCAGCAGCCAGGACCGAGGGGGAGATACGCAGTATTTT. Residues: CASSQDRGGDTQYF.

The DNA of the CDR3 is TGTGCCAGCAGCGCTAGCGGGGCCTACAATGAGCAGTTCTTC. Its protein is CASSASGAYNEQFF. The V gene is TRBV9, the J gene TRBJ2-1; 9 nucleotides agree with TRBD2. This CDR3 comprises 14 residues. After removal of 3 bases from V and 2 bases from J, the junction contained 0 bases not matched to a gene. Per germline, CDR1 SGDLS and CDR2 YYNGEE.

At least ten counts were recorded for this clonotype. V and J are TRBV5-1 and TRBJ1-2; weak D call: TRBD1 (6 bases). V was trimmed by 4 bases and J by 6 bases, leaving 10 bases between them. The CDR3 runs 12 residues. Germline V lookup: CDR1 SGHRS, CDR2 YFSETQ. The chain's CDR3 is CASSETGHGYTF. The CDR3 region has the DNA TGCGCCAGCAGCGAGACAGGACATGGCTACACCTTC.

The gene calls are TRBV19 and TRBJ1-1; 7 bases are a match to TRBD1. CDR3 size: 14 residues. Germline V gene data show CDR1 as LNHDA and CDR2 as SQIVND (reference sequence). The J segment lost 2 bases and the V segment lost 5 bases, leaving 5 bases of the junction unmatched. The CDR3 region is CASSVGQINTEAFF. DNA of the CDR3: TGTGCCAGTAGTGTGGGACAGATCAACACTGAAGCTTTCTTT.

This chain links TRBV12-3 or TRBV12-4 with TRBJ2-2; 11 bases line up with TRBD2. The CDR3 is 16 residues long. Losses at the gene ends were 7 bases for V and 3 bases for J; bases not matched to a gene: 7. For the CDR3, the DNA is TGTGCCAGCATCCGTAGCGGGGGGGCTTACACCGGGGAGCTGTTTTTT. It codes for CASIRSGGAYTGELFF.

This clonotype was observed a handful of times. The rearrangement joins TRBV20-1 to TRBJ2-7, with 8 nucleotides matching TRBD1. The CDR3 consists of 14 residues. Germline CDR1 DFQATT, CDR2 SNEGSKA (reference sequence). V lost 6 bases, J lost 3 bases, and 10 bases stayed unmatched. The CDR3 spells CSASTGGSRYEQYF. CDR3 in DNA: TGCAGTGCGTCTACAGGGGGGTCCCGCTACGAGCAGTACTTC.

This rearrangement joins TRBV18 to TRBJ1-1; 9 bases are shared with TRBD1. Unmatched junction bases numbered 4, after V lost 3 bases and J lost 2 bases. The CDR3 has 15 amino acids. CDR1 is KGHSH, CDR2 LQKENI, per germline. The CDR3 is CASSPRQGDNTEAFF. CDR3 sequence (DNA): TGTGCCAGCTCACCCCGACAGGGGGACAACACTGAAGCTTTCTTT.

This clonotype was seen repeatedly, ten times or more. This sequence joins TRBV2 and TRBJ2-1; tentative D call: TRBD2 (7 bases). The V gene's germline CDR1 is SNHLY and CDR2 FYNNEI. The CDR3 sequence is 14 residues long. Trimming removed 5 bases at V and 4 bases at J, with 12 bases between. CDR3 residues: CASSWRGPYNEQFF. Written as DNA, the CDR3 is TGTGCCAGCAGTTGGCGGGGGCCGTACAATGAGCAGTTCTTC.

This clonotype was detected ten times or more. V is TRBV2 and J is TRBJ1-6; D gene ambiguous. Deletions cut 6 bases from V and 3 bases from J, with 9 bases between. Germline values: CDR1 SNHLY, CDR2 FYNNEI. This CDR3 is built from 14 residues. This chain's CDR3 is CASSGRSYNSPLHF. The DNA of the CDR3 is TGTGCCAGCAGCGGACGGAGCTATAATTCACCCCTCCACTTT.

Ten or more counts support this clonotype. This chain uses TRBV11-3 with TRBJ2-5; 8 bases align to TRBD2. This CDR3 is built from 17 residues. From germline, CDR1 is SGHNT and CDR2 YENEEA. The junction had 14 bases not matched to a gene; V was cut back by 6 bases and J by 2 bases. The CDR3 DNA reads TGTGCCAGCAGTCCCCGGCTGAGCGGGGGACGTCAAGAGACCCAGTACTTC. It specifies CASSPRLSGGRQETQYF.

This chain connects TRBV5-1 to TRBJ2-3; the match to TRBD1 covers 8 bases. The CDR3 totals 16 residues. Germline CDR1 and CDR2: SGHRS and YFSETQ. V lost 4 bases and J lost 2; bases outside the gene matches: 9. The CDR3 region is CASSEGQGLSTDTQYF. CDR3 sequence (DNA): TGCGCCAGCAGCGAAGGACAGGGTCTATCCACAGATACGCAGTATTTT.